The 13 T cell receptor beta chains below were found in one sample sequenced in a study of neurological immune-mediated disorders. TCRdb analysed the 5' RACE reads with MiXCR anew, one entry per CDR3 protein. Seen here are roughly 70,000 distinct CDR3 sequences, 4% to 6% observed once, and the top ten hold over 2.5%. Specimen: PBMCs. The receptors here all came from a woman aged 30 to 39 with multiple sclerosis.

This clonotype was found many times. The chain has TRBV7-9 and TRBJ1-1; D might be TRBD1 (5 bases). V was shortened by 5 bases and J by 0 bases, with 16 bases between the two germline ends. The CDR3 extends over 16 amino acids. CDR1 SEHNR and CDR2 FQNEAQ come from the germline V gene (reference sequence). In DNA form, the CDR3 reads TGTGCCAGCAGCCCCGGGGCCGGGCGACTGAACACTGAAGCTTTCTTT. It is translated as CASSPGAGRLNTEAFF.

This clonotype was detected a few times. The V call is TRBV11-2, the J call TRBJ2-7; TRBD1 agrees at 7 bases. CDR1 and CDR2 (germline): SGHAT, FQNNGV. V shed 5 bases and J 0 bases; nucleotides not matched to a gene: 7. CDR3 length equals 15 residues. CDR3: CASSALDRSSYEQYF. DNA for the CDR3: TGTGCCAGCAGCGCCTTGGACAGGTCCTCCTACGAGCAGTACTTC.

This clonotype came up many times. V usage is TRBV7-9 and J usage is TRBJ2-1; D may be TRBD1 (5 bases). The germline gives CDR1 SEHNR, CDR2 FQNEAQ (reference sequence). CDR3 length: 13 residues. Trimming pared 1 base from V and 8 bases from J, leaving 9 bases between. This chain's CDR3 is CASSLGPRDEQFF. The CDR3 DNA sequence: TGTGCCAGCAGCTTAGGTCCCAGGGATGAGCAGTTCTTC.

This clonotype appeared many times. The chain uses TRBV7-2 and TRBJ2-4; D unclear. Trimming took 1 base from V and 8 from J, leaving 6 bases between them. The CDR3 contains 12 residues. Germline CDR1 is SGHTA and CDR2 is FQGNSA. CDR3 region: CASSLVTDIQYF. DNA of the CDR3: TGTGCCAGCAGCTTAGTTACAGACATTCAGTACTTC.

This clonotype appeared many times. The rearrangement uses TRBV10-3 and TRBJ2-5, with D possibly TRBD2 on 7 matching bases. This CDR3 has 19 residues. Trimming shortened V by 5 bases and J by 1 base, and 26 bases separated the two germline ends. CDR1 and CDR2 from the germline V gene are ENHRY and SYGVKD. The CDR3 DNA reads as TGTGCCATCAGTCCAACATCCCCTGGGAGGGACAAACTCCAAGAGACCCAGTACTTC. Its protein product is CAISPTSPGRDKLQETQYF.

This clonotype was found a few times. The genes are TRBV3-1 and TRBJ1-6, with TRBD1 as a possible D gene (6 bases). Germline CDR1 and CDR2: LGHDT and YNNKEL (reference sequence). CDR3 size: 15 residues. The ends were cut back, 2 bases at V and 7 bases at J, with 12 bases in the middle. The DNA of the CDR3 is TGTGCCAGCAGCCAAAACAGTCAGGGGAATTCACCCCTCCACTTT. Residues: CASSQNSQGNSPLHF. Full variable domain (outside the CDR3, taken from reference TRBV3-1 and TRBJ1-6): DTAVSQTPKYLVTQMGNDKSIKCEQNLGHDTMYWYKQDSKKFLKIMFSYNNKELIINETVPNRFSPKSPDKAHLNLHINSLELGDSAVYFCASSQNSQGNSPLHFGNGTRLTVT.

At least ten counts were recorded for this clonotype. CDR3 in DNA: TGTGCCACCTCGGACAGGGGTACTTCACCCCTCCACTTT. Its protein product is CATSDRGTSPLHF. This chain connects TRBV28 to TRBJ1-6; 9 nucleotides align to TRBD1. The CDR3 has 13 residues. Losses at the gene ends were 10 bases for V and 9 bases for J; bases not matched to a gene: 7. Germline values: CDR1 MDHEN, CDR2 SYDVKM.

The table lists this clonotype with many counts. V and J are TRBV5-1 and TRBJ2-3; 9 nucleotides agree with TRBD1. The CDR3 extends over 14 amino acids. After removal of 4 bases from V and 5 bases from J, the junction contained 5 bases not matched to a gene. CDR1 and CDR2 (germline): SGHRS, YFSETQ. This CDR3 reads CASSITGGEDTQYF. CDR3 DNA sequence: TGCGCCAGCAGCATAACAGGGGGCGAAGATACGCAGTATTTT.

V gene TRBV5-1 combines with J gene TRBJ1-1; perhaps TRBD1 as D (5 bases). The germline V gene encodes CDR1 SGHRS and CDR2 YFSETQ. The CDR3 contains 13 residues. V lost 7 bases, J lost 1 base, and 11 bases lay in between. CDR3 protein: CASAKGENTEAFF. In nucleotides, the CDR3 is TGCGCCAGCGCCAAAGGGGAGAACACTGAAGCTTTCTTT.

This clonotype was observed a few times. The rearrangement joins TRBV5-5 to TRBJ2-7, with D possibly matching TRBD1 (5 bases). The length of the CDR3 is 13 residues. V lost 5 bases to trimming and J lost 4 bases, with 13 bases between them. CDR1 and CDR2 from the germline V gene are SGHKS and YYEKEE (reference sequence). CDR3 in amino acids: CASSRQGNYEQYF. The CDR3 DNA is TGTGCCAGCAGTCGCCAGGGAAATTACGAGCAGTACTTC.

As for this clonotype: This could be a read error, since a much larger clone is one nucleotide away. This chain joins TRBV20-1 and TRBJ1-5, with D perhaps matching TRBD1 (5 bases). This CDR3 is built from 13 residues. CDR1 is DFQATT and CDR2 is SNEGSKA in the germline V gene (reference sequence). Trimming left V 4 bases short and J 7 bases short, with 14 bases between. CDR3 sequence reads: CSATGKGSQPQHF. CDR3 in DNA: TGCAGTGCTACGGGAAAGGGGTCCCAGCCCCAGCATTTT.

This clonotype was counted only a few times. Germline and junction disagree at one end, which may indicate a read error. V and J are TRBV20-1 and TRBJ1-6, with TRBD1 matching over 7 bases. Germline V gives CDR1 DFQATT, CDR2 SNEGSKA (reference sequence). The CDR3 has 15 amino acids. CDR3 protein: CSARERDSSYSPLNF. The CDR3, as DNA: TGCAGTGCTAGAGAAAGGGACAGTTCCTATTCACCCCTCAACTTT.

With respect to this clonotype: Being one base from a much bigger clone, this may be a read error. The gene calls are TRBV9 and TRBJ2-1; 7 nucleotides align to TRBD1. V was clipped by 4 bases and J by 3 bases; unmatched bases: 13. This CDR3 is 17 amino acids long. Per germline, CDR1 SGDLS and CDR2 YYNGEE. CDR3 DNA sequence: TGTGCCAGCAGCTCAAGACAGGGCCGCAAGGTCTACAATGAGCAGTTCTTC. Translation: CASSSRQGRKVYNEQFF. Full variable domain (missing parts from reference TRBV9 and TRBJ2-1): DSGVTQTPKHLITATGQRVTLRCSPRSGDLSVYWYQQSLDQGLQFLIQYYNGEERAKGNILERFSAQQFPDLHSELNLSSLELGDSALYFCASSSRQGRKVYNEQFFGPGTRLTVL.